A single sample gave rise to the 4 T cell receptor beta chains below, sequenced in a study of blood T cells in healthy people across ages. Alongside a J-beta primer mix, a sample-barcoded 5' primer served in a second PCR lasting 7 to 11 cycles. TCRdb called the 5' RACE reads again in MiXCR, with one record for every CDR3 protein. The table lists some 1.5 million distinct CDR3 sequences, approximately 28% of them singletons. The sample taken for sequencing was blood. Receptors were obtained from a woman in her 30s in good health.

Concerning this clonotype itself: Germline is not matched at one junction end, which may reflect a read error. The chain couples TRBV7-3 to TRBJ2-1, with 10 bases aligning to TRBD2. The germline gives CDR1 SGHTA, CDR2 FQGTGA. The CDR3 is 15 amino acids. CDR3 amino acids: CAGSLATSGADEQFF. CDR3 coding DNA: TGTGCCGGCAGCTTAGCCACTAGCGGGGCGGATGAGCAGTTCTTC.

CDR3 bases: TGCGCCAGCAGCCAAGGTTCCCCAGGGCAGGGGGCCCACGAGCAGTACTTC. As protein: CASSQGSPGQGAHEQYF. The V gene is TRBV4-1, the J gene TRBJ2-5; 8 bases agree with TRBD1. The end of the DNA aligns better with TRBJ2-7, so the J call may be wrong. The CDR3 extends over 17 amino acids. Per germline, CDR1 MGHRA and CDR2 YSYEKL.

Written as DNA, the CDR3 is TGTGCCAGCAGCTTAGGGCCAATGGGGAGCACTGAAGCTTTCTTT. This sequence encodes CASSLGPMGSTEAFF. The genes are TRBV7-3 and TRBJ1-1; D not resolved. Germline V gene data show CDR1 as SGHTA and CDR2 as FQGTGA. The CDR3 has 15 amino acids. V lost 2 bases and J lost 4, with 14 bases in between.

DNA for the CDR3: TGCGCCAACACCGGACAGCAAGAGACCCAGTACTTC. It is translated as CANTGQQETQYF. This chain connects TRBV5-1 to TRBJ2-5; TRBD1 is a possible D gene (6 bases). The CDR3 sequence is 12 residues long. Germline-derived CDR1 and CDR2 are SGHRS and YFSETQ. Trimming left V 9 bases short and J 2 bases short, with 11 bases between.